This T cell receptor (beta chain) was documented in a study of monozygotic twins with inflammatory bowel disease. Germline V gives CDR1 SGHRS, CDR2 YFSETQ. The CDR3 is 16 amino acids. TCRdb reanalyzed the 5' RACE reads and collapses them to one entry per CDR3 protein, without DNA. Its table lists approximately 420,000 distinct CDR3 sequences. This chain connects TRBV5-1 to TRBJ2-3; the D call of TRBD2 rests on TCRdb alone, since no DNA is present to check it. The TCR originated in a human donor with ulcerative colitis or Crohn's disease, or a healthy co-twin of an affected twin (not recorded which). Sequenced material: blood. This CDR3 is CASSSGLATSTDTQYF.